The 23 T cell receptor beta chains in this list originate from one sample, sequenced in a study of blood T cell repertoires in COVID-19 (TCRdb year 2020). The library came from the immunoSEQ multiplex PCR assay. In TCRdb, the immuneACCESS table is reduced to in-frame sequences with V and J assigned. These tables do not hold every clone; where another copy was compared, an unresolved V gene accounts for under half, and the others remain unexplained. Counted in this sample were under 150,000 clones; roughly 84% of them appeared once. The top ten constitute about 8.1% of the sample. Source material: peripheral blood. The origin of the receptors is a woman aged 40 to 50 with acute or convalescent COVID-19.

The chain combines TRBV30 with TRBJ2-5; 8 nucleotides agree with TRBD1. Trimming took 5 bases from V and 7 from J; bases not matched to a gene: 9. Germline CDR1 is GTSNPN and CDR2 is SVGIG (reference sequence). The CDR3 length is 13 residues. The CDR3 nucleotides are TGTGCCTGGGACAGGGGACGGCGGGGGACCCAGTACTTC. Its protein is CAWDRGRRGTQYF.

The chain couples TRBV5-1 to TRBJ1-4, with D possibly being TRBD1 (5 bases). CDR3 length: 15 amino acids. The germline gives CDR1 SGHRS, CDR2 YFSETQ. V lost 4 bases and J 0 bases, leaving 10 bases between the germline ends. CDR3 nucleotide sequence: TGCGCCAGCAGCCCCTCGACAGCAACTAATGAAAAACTGTTTTTT. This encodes CASSPSTATNEKLFF.

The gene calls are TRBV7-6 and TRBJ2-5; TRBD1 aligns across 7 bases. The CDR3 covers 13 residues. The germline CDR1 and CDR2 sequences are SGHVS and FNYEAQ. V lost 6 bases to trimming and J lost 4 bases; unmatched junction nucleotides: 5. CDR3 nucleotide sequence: TGTGCCAGCAGAACAGGGGTAGCAGAGACCCAGTACTTC. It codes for CASRTGVAETQYF.

The CDR3 DNA reads as TGTGCCTGGAATACAGGGTTCGGATCACCCCTCCACTTT. Protein: CAWNTGFGSPLHF. The gene calls are TRBV30 and TRBJ1-6, with D possibly TRBD1 on 6 matching bases. Looked up from germline, CDR1 is GTSNPN and CDR2 is SVGIG (reference sequence). The CDR3 is 13 amino acids. Trimming took off 4 bases at V and 10 bases at J, with 14 bases between the two ends.

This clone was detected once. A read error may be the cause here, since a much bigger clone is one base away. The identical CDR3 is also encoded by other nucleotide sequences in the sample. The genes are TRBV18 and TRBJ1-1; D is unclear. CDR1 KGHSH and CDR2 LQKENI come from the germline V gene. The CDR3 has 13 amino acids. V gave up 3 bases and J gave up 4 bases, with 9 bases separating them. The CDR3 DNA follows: TGTGCCAGCTCACCGGAGGGTCGCACTGAAGCTTTCTTT. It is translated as CASSPEGRTEAFF.

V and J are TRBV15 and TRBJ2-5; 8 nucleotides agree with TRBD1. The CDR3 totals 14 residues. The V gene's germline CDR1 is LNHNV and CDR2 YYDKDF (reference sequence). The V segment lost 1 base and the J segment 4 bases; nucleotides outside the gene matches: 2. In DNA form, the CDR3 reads TGTGCCACCAGCAGAGGTGACAGGGGAGAGACCCAGTACTTC. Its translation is CATSRGDRGETQYF.

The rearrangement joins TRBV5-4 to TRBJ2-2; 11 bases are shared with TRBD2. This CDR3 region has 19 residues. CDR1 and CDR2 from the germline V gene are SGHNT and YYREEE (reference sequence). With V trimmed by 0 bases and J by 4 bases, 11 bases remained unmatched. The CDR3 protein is CASSLARASGGPGTGELFF. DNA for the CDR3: TGTGCCAGCAGCTTGGCCAGGGCTAGCGGGGGGCCAGGCACCGGGGAGCTGTTTTTT.

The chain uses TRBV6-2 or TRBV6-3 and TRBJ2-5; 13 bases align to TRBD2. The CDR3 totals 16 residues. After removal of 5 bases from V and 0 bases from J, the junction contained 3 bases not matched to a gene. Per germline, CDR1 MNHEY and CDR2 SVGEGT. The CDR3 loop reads CASSRTSGGYQETQYF. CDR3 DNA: TGTGCCAGCAGTAGGACTAGCGGGGGCTACCAAGAGACCCAGTACTTC.

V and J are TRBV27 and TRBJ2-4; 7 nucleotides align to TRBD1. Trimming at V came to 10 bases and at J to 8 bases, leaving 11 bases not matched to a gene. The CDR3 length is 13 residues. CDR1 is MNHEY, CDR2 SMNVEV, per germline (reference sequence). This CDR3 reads CATSQGGGYIQYF. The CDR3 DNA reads TGTGCCACCTCGCAAGGGGGCGGATACATTCAGTACTTC.

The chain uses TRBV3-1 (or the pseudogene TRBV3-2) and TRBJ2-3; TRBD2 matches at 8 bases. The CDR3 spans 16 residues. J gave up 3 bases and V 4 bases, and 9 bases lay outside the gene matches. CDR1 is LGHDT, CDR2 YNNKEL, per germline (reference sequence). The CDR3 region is CASSPYTSGPTDTQYF. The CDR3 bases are TGTGCCAGCAGCCCCTACACTAGCGGACCGACAGATACGCAGTATTTT.

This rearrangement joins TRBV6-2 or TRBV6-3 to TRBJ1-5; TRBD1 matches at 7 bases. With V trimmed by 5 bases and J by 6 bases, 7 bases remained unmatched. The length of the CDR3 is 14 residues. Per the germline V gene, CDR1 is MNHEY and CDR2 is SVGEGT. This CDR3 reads CASSRQGVGQPQHF. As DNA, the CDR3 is TGTGCCAGCAGTCGCCAGGGGGTTGGTCAGCCCCAGCATTTT.

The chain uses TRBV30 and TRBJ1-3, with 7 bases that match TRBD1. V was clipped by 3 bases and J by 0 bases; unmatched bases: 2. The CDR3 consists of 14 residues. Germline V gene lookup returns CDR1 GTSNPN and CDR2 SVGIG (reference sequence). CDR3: CAWRGQSSGNTIYF. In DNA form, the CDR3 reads TGTGCCTGGAGGGGACAGTCCTCTGGAAACACCATATATTTT.

In DNA, the CDR3 is TGTGCCAGCAGCCCCCAGTCCCGGGTTGGGCAGTATTTT. This gives the protein CASSPQSRVGQYF. The chain links TRBV7-9 to TRBJ2-3; D gene uncertain. The CDR3 runs 13 residues. Trimming cost V 5 bases and J 11 bases, with 17 bases left between them. Looked up from germline, CDR1 is SEHNR and CDR2 is FQNEAQ (reference sequence).

The CDR3: CASSIGRGAETQYF. The DNA for the CDR3 is TGTGCCAGTAGTATTGGCAGGGGGGCAGAGACCCAGTACTTC. The genes are TRBV19 and TRBJ2-5, with a weak D call TRBD1 (7 bases). From germline, CDR1 is LNHDA and CDR2 SQIVND (reference sequence). CDR3 length: 14 residues. V lost 3 bases and J 4 bases, leaving 12 bases between the germline ends.

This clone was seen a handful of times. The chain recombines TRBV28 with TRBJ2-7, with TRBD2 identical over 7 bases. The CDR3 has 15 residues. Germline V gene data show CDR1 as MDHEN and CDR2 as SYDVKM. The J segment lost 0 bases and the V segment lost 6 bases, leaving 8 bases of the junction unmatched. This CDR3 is CASSWGGWSSYEQYF. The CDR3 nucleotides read TGTGCCAGCAGCTGGGGGGGGTGGAGCTCCTACGAGCAGTACTTC.

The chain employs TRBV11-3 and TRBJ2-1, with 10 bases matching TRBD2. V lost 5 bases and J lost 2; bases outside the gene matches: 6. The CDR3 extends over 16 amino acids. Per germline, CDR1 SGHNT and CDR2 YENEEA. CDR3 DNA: TGTGCCAGCAGCCCCCAGAGCGGGGGGGCCTACAATGAGCAGTTCTTC. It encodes CASSPQSGGAYNEQFF.

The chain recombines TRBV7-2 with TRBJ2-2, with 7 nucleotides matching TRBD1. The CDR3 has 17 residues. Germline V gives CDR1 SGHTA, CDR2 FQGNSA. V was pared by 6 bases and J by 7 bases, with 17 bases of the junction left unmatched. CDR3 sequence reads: CASRDAARGLGRGELFF. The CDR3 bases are TGTGCCAGCAGAGACGCAGCGAGGGGGCTTGGCCGCGGGGAGCTGTTTTTT.

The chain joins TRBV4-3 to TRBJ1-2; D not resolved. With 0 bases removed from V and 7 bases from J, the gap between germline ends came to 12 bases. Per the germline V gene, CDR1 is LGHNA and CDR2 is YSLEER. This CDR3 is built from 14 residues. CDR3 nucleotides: TGCGCCAGCAGCCAAGATGTGACTAAACCTGGCTACACCTTC. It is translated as CASSQDVTKPGYTF.

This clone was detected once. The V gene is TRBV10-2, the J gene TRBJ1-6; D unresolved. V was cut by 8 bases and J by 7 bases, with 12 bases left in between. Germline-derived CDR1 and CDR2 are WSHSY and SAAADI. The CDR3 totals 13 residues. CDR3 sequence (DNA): TGCGCCAGCCGTTCCCCCCCCAATTCACCCCTCCACTTT. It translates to CASRSPPNSPLHF.

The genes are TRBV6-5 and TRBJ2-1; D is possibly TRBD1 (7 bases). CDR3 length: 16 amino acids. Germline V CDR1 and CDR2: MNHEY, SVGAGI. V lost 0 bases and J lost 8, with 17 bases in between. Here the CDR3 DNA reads TGTGCCAGCAGTTACTCGATGGGCAGGGGGAGGCATGAGCAGTTCTTC. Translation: CASSYSMGRGRHEQFF.

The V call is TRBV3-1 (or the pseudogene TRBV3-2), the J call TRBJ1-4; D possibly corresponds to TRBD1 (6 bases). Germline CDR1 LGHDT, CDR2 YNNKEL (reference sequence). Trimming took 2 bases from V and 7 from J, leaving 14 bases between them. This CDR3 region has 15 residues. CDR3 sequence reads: CASSQQGKVGEKLFF. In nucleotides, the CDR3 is TGTGCCAGCAGCCAACAGGGGAAGGTTGGTGAAAAACTGTTTTTT.

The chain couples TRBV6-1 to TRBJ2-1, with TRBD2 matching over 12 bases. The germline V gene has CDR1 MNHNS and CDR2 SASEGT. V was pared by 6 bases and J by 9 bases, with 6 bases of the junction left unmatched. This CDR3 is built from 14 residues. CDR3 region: CASRLAGGEGEQFF. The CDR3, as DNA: TGTGCCAGCAGACTAGCGGGGGGCGAGGGTGAGCAGTTCTTC.

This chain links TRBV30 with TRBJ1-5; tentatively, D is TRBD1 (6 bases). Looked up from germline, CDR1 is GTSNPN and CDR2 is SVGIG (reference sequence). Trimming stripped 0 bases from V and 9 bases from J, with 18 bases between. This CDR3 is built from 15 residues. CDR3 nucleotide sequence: TGTGCCTGGAGTGTGGCGGGGGGCGATATGAGGCCCCAGCATTTT. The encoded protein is CAWSVAGGDMRPQHF.